Listed below are T cell receptor beta chains from one sample, sequenced in a study of cytomegalovirus exposure and HLA in healthy donors. The repertoire was sequenced with immunoSEQ multiplex PCR; TCRdb's copy has only in-frame clones and lacks some. The sample comprises 85,000 to 130,000 clones, around 80% of which are singletons, and roughly 6% rests with the top ten. Sequenced input: PBMCs. All receptors derive from a woman in her fifties or sixties in good health and CMV-seropositive. The CDR3 runs from the conserved cysteine through the conserved F or W. D genes are given only for firm matches. Part of the rows lack a size; the others show once, few, many or a class for expanded clones.

J gene: TRBJ1-2
V gene: TRBV7-6
clone size: .
CDR3 length: 17
D gene: TRBD1
CDR3 protein: CASSLGPVAGGNYGYTF
CDR3 DNA: TGTGCCAGCAGCTTAGGGCCGGTGGCAGGGGGCAACTATGGCTACACCTTC

J gene: TRBJ1-5
V gene: TRBV10-2
clone size: .
CDR3 length: 15
D gene: TRBD1
CDR3 protein: CASSESGQGNQPQHF
CDR3 DNA: TGCGCCAGCAGTGAGTCTGGACAGGGCAATCAGCCCCAGCATTTT

J gene: TRBJ1-3
V gene: TRBV7-2
clone size: .
CDR3 length: 16
D gene: .
CDR3 protein: CASSSQGGSSGNTIYF
CDR3 DNA: TGTGCCAGCAGCTCTCAAGGCGGGAGCTCTGGAAACACCATATATTTT

J gene: TRBJ1-5
V gene: TRBV28
clone size: .
CDR3 length: 14
D gene: TRBD1
CDR3 protein: CASSLDREDQPQHF
CDR3 DNA: TGTGCCAGCAGCTTAGACAGGGAGGATCAGCCCCAGCATTTT

J gene: TRBJ1-4
V gene: TRBV19
clone size: .
CDR3 length: 14
D gene: .
CDR3 protein: CASSIRAANEKLFF
CDR3 DNA: TGTGCCAGTAGTATCAGGGCAGCTAATGAAAAACTGTTTTTT

J gene: TRBJ2-7
V gene: TRBV27
clone size: few
CDR3 length: 15
D gene: TRBD2
CDR3 protein: CASSLSGTFSYEQYF
CDR3 DNA: TGTGCCAGCAGTTTAAGCGGGACTTTCTCCTACGAGCAGTACTTC

J gene: TRBJ1-2
V gene: TRBV4-1
clone size: .
CDR3 length: 15
D gene: .
CDR3 protein: CASSPQVPANYGYTF
CDR3 DNA: TGCGCCAGCAGCCCCCAGGTCCCAGCTAACTATGGCTACACCTTC

J gene: TRBJ1-6
V gene: TRBV4-3
clone size: .
CDR3 length: 15
D gene: TRBD1
CDR3 protein: CASSQEVQGPSPLHF
CDR3 DNA: TGCGCCAGCAGCCAAGAGGTACAGGGGCCTTCACCCCTCCACTTT

J gene: TRBJ1-4
V gene: TRBV30
clone size: .
CDR3 length: 12
D gene: .
CDR3 protein: CAWRVRSEKLFF
CDR3 DNA: TGTGCCTGGAGGGTCCGGTCGGAAAAACTGTTTTTT

J gene: TRBJ2-7
V gene: TRBV9
clone size: .
CDR3 length: 15
D gene: .
CDR3 protein: CASSEGDTQTYEQYF
CDR3 DNA: TGTGCCAGCAGCGAGGGGGACACGCAAACCTACGAGCAGTACTTC

J gene: TRBJ2-2
V gene: TRBV7-2
clone size: .
CDR3 length: 12
D gene: .
CDR3 protein: CASSPPTGELFF
CDR3 DNA: TGTGCCAGCAGCCCCCCGACCGGGGAGCTGTTTTTT

J gene: TRBJ1-1
V gene: TRBV15
clone size: .
CDR3 length: 13
D gene: TRBD1
CDR3 protein: CATQKGANTEAFF
CDR3 DNA: TGTGCCACCCAGAAGGGGGCGAACACTGAAGCTTTCTTT

J gene: TRBJ1-5
V gene: TRBV6-1
clone size: .
CDR3 length: 15
D gene: .
CDR3 protein: CASNLDRDSNQPQHF
CDR3 DNA: TGTGCCAGCAACCTCGACAGAGATAGCAATCAGCCCCAGCATTTT

J gene: TRBJ1-4
V gene: TRBV28
clone size: .
CDR3 length: 14
D gene: .
CDR3 protein: CASSPVATNEKLFF
CDR3 DNA: TGTGCCAGCAGTCCGGTTGCAACTAATGAAAAACTGTTTTTT

J gene: TRBJ2-3
V gene: TRBV2
clone size: .
CDR3 length: 15
D gene: TRBD2
CDR3 protein: CASSSGLGSADTQYF
CDR3 DNA: TGTGCCAGCAGTTCGGGACTAGGGTCGGCAGATACGCAGTATTTT

J gene: TRBJ2-1
V gene: TRBV10-2
clone size: .
CDR3 length: 13
D gene: .
CDR3 protein: CASSGGAYNEQFF
CDR3 DNA: TGCGCCAGTTCCGGGGGAGCCTACAATGAGCAGTTCTTC

J gene: TRBJ1-5
V gene: TRBV6-5
clone size: .
CDR3 length: 14
D gene: TRBD1
CDR3 protein: CASSYTQGAQPQHF
CDR3 DNA: TGTGCCAGCAGTTACACACAGGGGGCCCAGCCCCAGCATTTT

J gene: TRBJ2-1
V gene: TRBV19
clone size: .
CDR3 length: 16
D gene: TRBD2
CDR3 protein: CASRVSGGAESNEQFF
CDR3 DNA: TGTGCCAGTAGAGTGAGCGGGGGGGCAGAATCCAATGAGCAGTTCTTC

J gene: TRBJ2-3
V gene: TRBV9
clone size: .
CDR3 length: 14
D gene: TRBD2
CDR3 protein: CASSVVAGAYTQYF
CDR3 DNA: TGTGCCAGCAGCGTAGTAGCGGGGGCCTATACGCAGTATTTT

J gene: TRBJ2-2
V gene: TRBV2
clone size: once
CDR3 length: 15
D gene: .
CDR3 protein: CASRVGVLGAGELFF
CDR3 DNA: TGTGCCAGCAGGGTAGGGGTGTTAGGCGCCGGGGAGCTGTTTTTT

J gene: TRBJ2-5
V gene: TRBV7-3
clone size: once
CDR3 length: 15
D gene: TRBD2
CDR3 protein: CASSLERGTQETQYF
CDR3 DNA: TGTGCCAGCAGCTTAGAGCGGGGGACACAAGAGACCCAGTACTTC

J gene: TRBJ2-1
V gene: TRBV7-9
clone size: .
CDR3 length: 16
D gene: TRBD2
CDR3 protein: CSSSSRDYNSYNEQFF
CDR3 DNA: TGTTCCAGCAGCTCCCGGGACTACAACTCCTACAATGAGCAGTTCTTC

J gene: TRBJ2-2
V gene: TRBV5-1
clone size: .
CDR3 length: 15
D gene: TRBD1
CDR3 protein: CASSLGQGATGELFF
CDR3 DNA: TGCGCCAGCAGCTTAGGACAGGGGGCGACCGGGGAGCTGTTTTTT

J gene: TRBJ2-1
V gene: TRBV28
clone size: .
CDR3 length: 14
D gene: TRBD1
CDR3 protein: CASSFSGQRNEQFF
CDR3 DNA: TGTGCCAGCAGTTTCTCGGGACAGCGGAATGAGCAGTTCTTC

J gene: TRBJ2-5
V gene: TRBV12-1
clone size: .
CDR3 length: 13
D gene: .
CDR3 protein: CASRCRDAGRQYF
CDR3 DNA: TGTGCCAGCAGATGCCGGGACGCCGGGAGGCAGTACTTC